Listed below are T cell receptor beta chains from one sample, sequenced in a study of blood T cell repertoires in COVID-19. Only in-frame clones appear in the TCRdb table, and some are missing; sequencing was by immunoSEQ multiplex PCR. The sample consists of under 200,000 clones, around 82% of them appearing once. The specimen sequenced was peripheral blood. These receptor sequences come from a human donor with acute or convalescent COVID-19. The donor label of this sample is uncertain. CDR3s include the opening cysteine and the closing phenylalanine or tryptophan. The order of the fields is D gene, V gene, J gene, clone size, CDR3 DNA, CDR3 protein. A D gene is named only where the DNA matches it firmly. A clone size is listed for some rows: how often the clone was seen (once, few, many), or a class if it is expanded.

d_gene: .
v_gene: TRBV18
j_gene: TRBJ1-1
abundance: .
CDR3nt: TGTGCCAGCTCCCGAGGGGGTGCGAACACTGAAGCTTTCTTT
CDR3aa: CASSRGGANTEAFF

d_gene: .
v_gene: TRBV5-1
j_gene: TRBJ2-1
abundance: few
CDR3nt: TGCGCCAGCGGGGTAGGGCGGGGGCTAAACAATGAGCAGTTCTTC
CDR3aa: CASGVGRGLNNEQFF

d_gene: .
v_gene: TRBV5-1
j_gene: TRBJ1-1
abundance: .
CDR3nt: TGCGCCAGCAGTGTTGGAGGCCCGAACACTGAAGCTTTCTTT
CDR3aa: CASSVGGPNTEAFF

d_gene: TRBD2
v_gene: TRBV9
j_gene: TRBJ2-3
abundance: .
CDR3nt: TGTGCCAGCAGCCCCCGACTAGCGGGGGCTCCAGATACGCAGTATTTT
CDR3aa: CASSPRLAGAPDTQYF

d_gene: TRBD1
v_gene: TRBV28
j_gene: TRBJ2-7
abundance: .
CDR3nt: TGTGCCAGCAGACAACGACAGGGAGTCGGCGAGCAGTACTTC
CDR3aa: CASRQRQGVGEQYF

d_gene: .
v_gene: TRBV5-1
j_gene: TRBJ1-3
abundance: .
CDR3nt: TGCGCCAGCAGCTTGGGACAGCCTAACTCTGGAAACACCATATATTTT
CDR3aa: CASSLGQPNSGNTIYF

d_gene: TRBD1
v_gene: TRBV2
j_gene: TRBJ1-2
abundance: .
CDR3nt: TGTGCCAGCAGTGAAAGGACAGGGGTCGGAGGCTACACCTTC
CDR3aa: CASSERTGVGGYTF

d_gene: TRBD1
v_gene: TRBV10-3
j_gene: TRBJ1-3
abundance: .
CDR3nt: TGTGCCATCAGCGGGACAGGGGGCGCGTCGGGCATATATTTT
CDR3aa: CAISGTGGASGIYF

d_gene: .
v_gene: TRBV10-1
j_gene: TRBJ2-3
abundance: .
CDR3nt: TGCGCCAGCAGTGAGGGACGACAGCTAAGTACAGATACGCAGTATTTT
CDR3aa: CASSEGRQLSTDTQYF

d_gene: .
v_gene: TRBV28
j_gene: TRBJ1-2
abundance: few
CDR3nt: TGTGCCAGCCTCCCCTCGGGGGGGGAATGGTATGGCTACACCTTC
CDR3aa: CASLPSGGEWYGYTF

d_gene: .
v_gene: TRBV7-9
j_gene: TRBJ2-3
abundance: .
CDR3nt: TGTGCCAGCAGCTTAGATCCAGGGGCCACAGATACGCAGTATTTT
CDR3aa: CASSLDPGATDTQYF

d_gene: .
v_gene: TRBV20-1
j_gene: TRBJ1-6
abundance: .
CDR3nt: TGCAGTGTCGATTCACCCCTCCACTTT
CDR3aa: CSVDSPLHF

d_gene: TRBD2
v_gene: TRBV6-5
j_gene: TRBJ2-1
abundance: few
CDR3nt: TGTGCCAGCACCATAGGCGGGGGGCGTCTTAATGAGCAGTTCTTC
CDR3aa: CASTIGGGRLNEQFF

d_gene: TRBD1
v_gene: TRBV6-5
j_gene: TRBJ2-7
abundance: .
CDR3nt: TGTGCCAGCAGTTACTCGGGGACAGGGGCCTCCTACGAGCAGTACTTC
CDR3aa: CASSYSGTGASYEQYF

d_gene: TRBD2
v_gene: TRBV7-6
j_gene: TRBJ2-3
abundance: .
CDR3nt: TGTGCCAGCAGCTTAGGGGTCACTAGCGAGGGCACAGATACGCAGTATTTT
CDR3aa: CASSLGVTSEGTDTQYF

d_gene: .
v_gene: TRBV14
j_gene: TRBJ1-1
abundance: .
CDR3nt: TGTGCCAGCAGTCATCGGCAGGGTGCTGAAGCTTTCTTT
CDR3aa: CASSHRQGAEAFF

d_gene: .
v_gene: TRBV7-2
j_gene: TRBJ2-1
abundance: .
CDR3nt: TGTGCCAGCAGTCCCTCCGGGACTTGGGTTCACGATGAGCAGTTCTTC
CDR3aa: CASSPSGTWVHDEQFF

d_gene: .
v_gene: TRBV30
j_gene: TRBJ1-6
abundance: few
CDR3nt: TGTGCCTGGAGTGTCGACAACCCCTATAATTCACCCCTCCACTTT
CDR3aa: CAWSVDNPYNSPLHF

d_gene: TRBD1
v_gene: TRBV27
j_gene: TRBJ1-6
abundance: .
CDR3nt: TGTGCCAGCAGTCCCGGACAGGACGGTTCACCCCTCCACTTT
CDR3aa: CASSPGQDGSPLHF

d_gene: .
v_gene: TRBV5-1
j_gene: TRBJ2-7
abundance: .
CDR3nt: TGCGCCAGCAGCTTTTCTATAGCAGAATCCTACGAGCAGTACTTC
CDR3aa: CASSFSIAESYEQYF

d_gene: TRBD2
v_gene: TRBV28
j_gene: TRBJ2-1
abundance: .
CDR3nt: TGTGCCAGCAACCCACCGGGACTAGCGGGAGGCGAGCAGTTCTTC
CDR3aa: CASNPPGLAGGEQFF

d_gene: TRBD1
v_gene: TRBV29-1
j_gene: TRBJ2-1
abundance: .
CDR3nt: TGCAGCGTTTCTGGGACAGGGGGGCTCTTC
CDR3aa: CSVSGTGGLF

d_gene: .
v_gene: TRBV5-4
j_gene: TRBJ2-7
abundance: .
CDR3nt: TGTGCCAGCAGCTTGGCCAGCGGACGCGAGCAGTACTTC
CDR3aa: CASSLASGREQYF

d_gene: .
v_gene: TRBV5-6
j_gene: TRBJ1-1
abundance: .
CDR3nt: TGTGCCAGCAGCATACAGGGCTACGGGGCTTTCTTT
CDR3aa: CASSIQGYGAFF

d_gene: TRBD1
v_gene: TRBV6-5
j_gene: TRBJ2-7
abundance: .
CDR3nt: TGTGCCAGCAGTTCGCCGGGACAGCCTTCCTACGAGCAGTACTTC
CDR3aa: CASSSPGQPSYEQYF

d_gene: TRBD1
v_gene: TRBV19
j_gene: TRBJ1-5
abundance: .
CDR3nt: TGTGCCAGTAGTGCAGGACAGGGTATAAGCAATCAGCCCCAGCATTTT
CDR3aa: CASSAGQGISNQPQHF

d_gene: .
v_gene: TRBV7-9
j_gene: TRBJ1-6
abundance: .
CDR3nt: TGTGCCAGCAGCCGCCCGTCGCAGTCAAATTCACCCCTCCACTTT
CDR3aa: CASSRPSQSNSPLHF

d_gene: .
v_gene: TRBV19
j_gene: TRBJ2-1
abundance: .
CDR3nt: TGTGCCAGTAGTATAGAAGGGGGAACTGTTCAGTTCTTC
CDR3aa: CASSIEGGTVQFF

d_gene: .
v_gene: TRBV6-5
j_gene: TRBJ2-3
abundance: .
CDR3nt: TGTGCCAGCACTGGGGGGGGCGAAGATACGCAGTATTTT
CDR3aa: CASTGGGEDTQYF

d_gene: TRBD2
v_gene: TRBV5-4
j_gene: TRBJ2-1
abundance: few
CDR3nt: TGTGCCAGCAGCCCCCGACTAGCGGGGGGGTATGGTGAGCAGTTCTTC
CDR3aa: CASSPRLAGGYGEQFF

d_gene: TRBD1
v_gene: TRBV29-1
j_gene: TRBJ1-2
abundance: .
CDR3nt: TGCAGCGTTGAATGGAGGCAGGGGGGTGGCTACACCTTC
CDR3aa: CSVEWRQGGGYTF

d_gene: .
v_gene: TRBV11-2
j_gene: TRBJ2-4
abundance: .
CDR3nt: TGTGCCAGCGCCATTAGAGCCTCGGGAGACATTCAGTACTTC
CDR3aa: CASAIRASGDIQYF

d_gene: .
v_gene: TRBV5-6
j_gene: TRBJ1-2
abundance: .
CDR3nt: TGTGCCAGCAGCCCTCCGTCCGGCTATGGCTACACCTTC
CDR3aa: CASSPPSGYGYTF

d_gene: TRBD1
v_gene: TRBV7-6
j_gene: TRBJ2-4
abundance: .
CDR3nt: TGTGCCAGCAGCTTAGCGGTGACAGGGGGTTCGGACATTCAGTACTTC
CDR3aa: CASSLAVTGGSDIQYF

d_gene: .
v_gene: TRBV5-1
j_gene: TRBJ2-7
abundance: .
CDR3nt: TGCGCCAGCAGCACCTGGGGCGGGGCCGCCTACGAGCAGTACTTC
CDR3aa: CASSTWGGAAYEQYF

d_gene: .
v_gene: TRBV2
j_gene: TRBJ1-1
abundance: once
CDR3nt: TGTGCCAGCAGGGCGGACAGCCCGGGGACTGAAGCTTTCTTT
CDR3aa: CASRADSPGTEAFF

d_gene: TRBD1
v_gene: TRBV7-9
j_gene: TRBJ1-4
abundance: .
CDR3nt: TGTGCCAGCAGCCCCCCGGGACAGGGTAACGAAAAACTGTTTTTT
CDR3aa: CASSPPGQGNEKLFF

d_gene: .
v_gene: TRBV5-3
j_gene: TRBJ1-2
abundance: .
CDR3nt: TGTGCCAGAAGTAGTAGAGGGTGCCCTAACTATGGCTACACCTTC
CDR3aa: CARSSRGCPNYGYTF

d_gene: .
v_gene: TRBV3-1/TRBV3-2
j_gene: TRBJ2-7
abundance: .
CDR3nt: TGTGCCAGCAGTCACTCCTCTCCCGAGCAGTACTTC
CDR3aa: CASSHSSPEQYF

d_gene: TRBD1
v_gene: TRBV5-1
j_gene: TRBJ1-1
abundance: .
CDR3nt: TGCGCCAGCAGCTTGGTGGGGACAGTGAACACTGAAGCTTTCTTT
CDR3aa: CASSLVGTVNTEAFF

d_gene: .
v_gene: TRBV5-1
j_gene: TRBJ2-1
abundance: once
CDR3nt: TGCGCCAGCAGCACCCGCCCGGGGAGTGAGCAGTTCTTC
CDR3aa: CASSTRPGSEQFF

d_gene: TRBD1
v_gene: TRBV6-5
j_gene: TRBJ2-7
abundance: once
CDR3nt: TGTGCCAGCAGCTCCGGACAGGGGGGCTCCTACGAGCAGTACTTC
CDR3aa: CASSSGQGGSYEQYF

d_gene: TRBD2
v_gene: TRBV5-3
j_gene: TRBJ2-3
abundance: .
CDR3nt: TGTGCCAGAAGCCCCACTAGCGGGGGGCCCCTTTGGGCTACGCAGTATTTT
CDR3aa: CARSPTSGGPLWATQYF

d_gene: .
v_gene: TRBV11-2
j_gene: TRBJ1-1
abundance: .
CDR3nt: TGTGCCAGCAGCCCACGCGTAAACACTGAAGCTTTCTTT
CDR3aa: CASSPRVNTEAFF

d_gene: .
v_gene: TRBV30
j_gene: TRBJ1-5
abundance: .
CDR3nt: TGTGCCTGGAGTTTTCCAGGGGCACAGCCCCAGCATTTT
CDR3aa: CAWSFPGAQPQHF

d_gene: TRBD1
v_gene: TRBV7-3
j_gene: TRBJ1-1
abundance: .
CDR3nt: TGTGCCAGCAGCTCGACAGGGCGAGCGAGTGAAGCTTTCTTT
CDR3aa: CASSSTGRASEAFF

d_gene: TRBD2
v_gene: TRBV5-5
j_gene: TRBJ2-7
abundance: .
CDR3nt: TGTGCCAGCAGCCACCTAGCGGGATATGGTTCGGTCGAGCAGTACTTC
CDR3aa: CASSHLAGYGSVEQYF

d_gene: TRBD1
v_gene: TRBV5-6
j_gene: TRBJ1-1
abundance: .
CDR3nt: TGTGCCAGCAGCGTATGGGACAGGGAGAACACTGAAGCTTTCTTT
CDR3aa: CASSVWDRENTEAFF